These 11 T cell receptor beta chains share one sample of origin, sequenced in a study of blood T cell repertoires in COVID-19. The table came from immunoSEQ multiplex PCR; TCRdb's copy has only in-frame clones and leaves some out. Here the sample spans 30,000 to 50,000 clones, about four fifths being singletons. The sequencing input was peripheral blood. The source of these receptors is a man in his forties or fifties with active or convalescent COVID-19.

There are a few counts of this clone. This sequence joins TRBV2 and TRBJ2-7, with D perhaps TRBD1 (6 bases). The CDR3 contains 15 residues. The V end was cut by 4 bases, the J end by 3 bases, with 16 bases between. The germline V gene encodes CDR1 SNHLY and CDR2 FYNNEI. The CDR3 DNA reads TGTGCCAGCAGTGGGGGCGGCAGGGGATACTACGAGCAGTACTTC. It encodes CASSGGGRGYYEQYF.

This clone has more than one count but fewer than ten. CDR3 bases: TGTGCCAGCCGGGAAAAGGGCTCCTACGAGCAGTACTTC. It codes for CASREKGSYEQYF. The chain has TRBV24-1 and TRBJ2-7; possibly TRBD2 for D (5 bases). Germline V gene sequence: CDR1 KGHDR, CDR2 SFDVKD. Trimming cost V 11 bases and J 0 bases, with 13 bases left between them. The CDR3 covers 13 residues.

This chain links TRBV5-4 with TRBJ2-5; 12 nucleotides agree with TRBD2. Germline V gives CDR1 SGHNT, CDR2 YYREEE (reference sequence). The CDR3 runs 15 residues. The V and J ends lost 6 bases and 1 base, in that order; junction bases with no gene match: 4. Written as DNA, the CDR3 is TGTGCCAGCACCTCGGGACTAGCGGGCCAAGAGACCCAGTACTTC. Protein sequence: CASTSGLAGQETQYF.

The genes are TRBV10-3 and TRBJ1-5, with D perhaps matching TRBD1 (5 bases). The V end lost 2 bases, the J end lost 6 bases, and 5 bases lay between the germline ends. Germline values: CDR1 ENHRY, CDR2 SYGVKD. The CDR3 runs 12 residues. CDR3 coding DNA: TGTGCCATCAGTGAGGGGGCTCAGCCCCAGCATTTT. Encoded protein: CAISEGAQPQHF.

The chain is built from TRBV4-1 and TRBJ2-1, with D possibly TRBD1 on 6 matching bases. The length of the CDR3 is 13 residues. The V end was cut by 0 bases, the J end by 10 bases, with 10 bases between. From germline, CDR1 is MGHRA and CDR2 YSYEKL. CDR3 sequence reads: CASSQEGQLEQFF. For the CDR3, the DNA is TGCGCCAGCAGCCAAGAAGGACAGCTAGAGCAGTTCTTC.

The CDR3 nucleotides read TGTGCCAGCAGCTTACAGGGGGCGCGTACAGATACGCAGTATTTT. Its translation is CASSLQGARTDTQYF. The chain has TRBV11-2 and TRBJ2-3; 8 bases match TRBD1. There are 15 residues in the CDR3. With 2 bases clipped from V and 3 bases from J, the junction kept 4 bases outside the gene matches. CDR1 is SGHAT, CDR2 FQNNGV, per germline.

This chain uses TRBV18 with TRBJ2-5, with 15 bases lining up with TRBD2. J gave up 5 bases and V 8 bases, and 9 bases lay outside the gene matches. Germline V lookup: CDR1 KGHSH, CDR2 LQKENI. The CDR3 runs 16 residues. The CDR3: CASTRTSGGAQETQYF. The CDR3 DNA reads as TGTGCCAGCACCAGGACTAGCGGGGGGGCTCAGGAGACCCAGTACTTC.

The sample holds a few counts of this clone. This rearrangement joins TRBV19 to TRBJ2-7, with TRBD1 matching over 8 bases. The V and J ends lost 4 bases and 6 bases, in that order; junction bases with no gene match: 11. Germline V gene sequence: CDR1 LNHDA, CDR2 SQIVND (reference sequence). The CDR3 sequence is 15 residues long. CDR3 in DNA: TGTGCCAGTAGTACTAAGGACAGGGTGTCCGTCGAGCAGTACTTC. Translated, it gives CASSTKDRVSVEQYF.

The chain combines TRBV7-8 with TRBJ1-2; 7 bases align to TRBD1. V shed 5 bases, J shed 7 bases, and the junction held 13 bases outside the gene matches. CDR1 is SGHVS and CDR2 is FQNEAQ in the germline V gene. The CDR3 is made up of 15 amino acids. CDR3 sequence: CASSVTTGSAGGYTF. CDR3 coding DNA: TGTGCCAGCAGCGTAACGACAGGGAGCGCCGGTGGCTACACCTTC.

The chain links TRBV15 to TRBJ2-5; TRBD2 aligns across 12 bases. This CDR3 spans 16 amino acids. CDR1 is LNHNV, CDR2 YYDKDF, per germline (reference sequence). J gave up 3 bases and V 3 bases, and 5 bases lay outside the gene matches. CDR3 sequence: CATSRETSGGEETQYF. The CDR3 bases are TGTGCCACCAGCAGGGAGACTAGCGGGGGAGAAGAGACCCAGTACTTC. The complete variable domain, with remaining parts taken from reference TRBV15 and TRBJ2-5, reads DAMVIQNPRYQVTQFGKPVTLSCSQTLNHNVMYWYQQKSSQAPKLLFHYYDKDFNNEADTPDNFQSRRPNTSFCFLDIRSPGLGDTAMYLCATSRETSGGEETQYFGPGTRLLVL.

V usage is TRBV3-1 (or the pseudogene TRBV3-2) and J usage is TRBJ2-3, with a weak D call TRBD2 (6 bases). Per the germline V gene, CDR1 is LGHDT and CDR2 is YNNKEL (reference sequence). V gave up 3 bases and J gave up 6 bases, with 13 bases separating them. The CDR3 sequence is 14 residues long. The DNA for the CDR3 is TGTGCCAGCAGCCAGGGAGGAATTAAGGATACGCAGTATTTT. Its translation is CASSQGGIKDTQYF.